The 12 T cell receptor beta chains listed next were all sequenced from one sample in a study of Graves' ophthalmopathy and Graves' hyperthyroidism. For repertoire sequencing, the TCR beta CDR3 regions were amplified from RNA transcripts. First-round RT-PCR relied on HTBI primers, and a second-round multiplex PCR came next. TCRdb reprocessed the multiplex PCR reads with MiXCR, giving one entry per CDR3 protein. The sample comprises around 1.1 million distinct CDR3 sequences, roughly 35% of which are singletons, and over 8.5% rests with the top ten. The sequencing input was peripheral blood or thyroid tissue (not recorded which). All receptors derive from an adult man with Graves' hyperthyroidism.

This clonotype was counted many times. V usage is TRBV9 and J usage is TRBJ2-2; D is uncertain. Germline assignment: CDR1 SGDLS and CDR2 YYNGEE. This CDR3 is built from 14 residues. Trimming took off 0 bases at V and 4 bases at J, with 7 bases between the two ends. CDR3 DNA sequence: TGTGCCAGCAGCGTAGGACGGCCCACCGGGGAGCTGTTTTTT. Translated: CASSVGRPTGELFF.

This clonotype was observed many times. The chain couples TRBV7-2 to TRBJ1-1; maybe TRBD1 (5 bases). This CDR3 has 16 residues. V was cut by 0 bases and J by 0 bases, with 11 bases left in between. Germline values: CDR1 SGHTA, CDR2 FQGNSA. This CDR3 is CASSLARGRMNTEAFF. The CDR3 region has the DNA TGTGCCAGCAGCTTAGCAAGGGGCCGTATGAACACTGAAGCTTTCTTT. The whole variable domain, filled in from reference TRBV7-2 and TRBJ1-1, reads GAGVSQSPSNKVTEKGKDVELRCDPISGHTALYWYRQSLGQGLEFLIYFQGNSAPDKSGLPSDRFSAERTGGSVSTLTIQRTQQEDSAVYLCASSLARGRMNTEAFFGQGTRLTVV.

As for this clonotype: The junction does not match germline at one end; this may be a read error. The V and J genes are TRBV5-1 and TRBJ2-7, with 8 bases fitting TRBD1. The CDR3 extends over 15 amino acids. Germline V gene sequence: CDR1 SGHRS, CDR2 YFSETQ. The CDR3 sequence: CANSTETGVSYEQYF. Here the CDR3 DNA reads TGCGCCAACAGCACAGAGACAGGGGTCTCCTACGAGCAGTACTTC.

A word on this clonotype: A much larger clone lies one base from this, so it may be a read error. The rearrangement uses TRBV7-9 and TRBJ2-3; 7 bases fit TRBD2. The V gene end was trimmed by 3 bases and the J gene end by 6 bases; junction bases not matched to a gene: 6. The CDR3 consists of 14 residues. Per germline, CDR1 SEHNR and CDR2 FQNEAQ (reference sequence). The CDR3: CASSLEPGRDTQYF. CDR3 sequence (DNA): TGTGCCAGCAGCTTGGAGCCCGGGAGGGATACGCAGTATTTT.

CDR3 nucleotides: TGTGCCAGCAGTTCAGCGACTCACGCTATCTCCTACGAGCAGTACTTC. This encodes CASSSATHAISYEQYF. The gene calls are TRBV7-2 and TRBJ2-7; D remains unclear. The CDR3 runs 16 residues. In germline, CDR1 is SGHTA, CDR2 FQGNSA. V gave up 6 bases and J gave up 0 bases, with 18 bases separating them.

Many counts were recorded for this clonotype. The V call is TRBV25-1, the J call TRBJ2-5; 8 bases map to TRBD1. The CDR3 extends over 15 amino acids. Germline CDR1 reads MGHDK; CDR2 reads SYGVNS. V lost 3 bases and J lost 5; bases outside the gene matches: 8. In DNA, the CDR3 is TGTGCCAGCAGTGAGTGGACAGGGAAGGGCGAGACCCAGTACTTC. It yields the protein CASSEWTGKGETQYF.

This clonotype was observed a handful of times. Given the absence of the conserved phenylalanine or tryptophan at the CDR3 end, a read error is likely. The limits of the CDR3 on the DNA are not certain, so only TCRdb's listed CDR3 is given. The gene calls are TRBV29-1 and TRBJ2-5. Both ends counted, the CDR3 spans 9 residues. Germline V gene lookup returns CDR1 SQVTM and CDR2 ANQGSEA. The CDR3 is CSVRENWYT.

Many counts were recorded for this clonotype. The chain uses TRBV9 and TRBJ1-4, with D uncertain. Between the trimmed V and J ends, which lost 2 bases and 0 bases, there was a span of 8 bases. CDR1 SGDLS and CDR2 YYNGEE come from the germline V gene. This CDR3 comprises 15 residues. CDR3 residues: CASSVSQSTNEKLFF. The CDR3 bases are TGTGCCAGCAGCGTGAGCCAGTCAACTAATGAAAAACTGTTTTTT.

Ten or more counts support this clonotype. A read error may account for a junction end that differs from germline. V usage is TRBV5-1 and J usage is TRBJ1-4, with D hard to call. This CDR3 spans 14 amino acids. Per the germline V gene, CDR1 is SGHRS and CDR2 is YFSETQ. The CDR3: CASSLAQSNEKLFF. CDR3 nucleotide sequence: TGTGCCAGCAGCTTAGCACAGTCTAATGAAAAACTGTTTTTT.

The table lists this clonotype with a count of one. The chain couples TRBV6-5 to TRBJ1-4, with D tentatively TRBD1 (5 bases). V lost 7 bases and J 8 bases, leaving 14 bases between the germline ends. Per the germline V gene, CDR1 is MNHEY and CDR2 is SVGAGI. The CDR3 extends over 13 amino acids. This CDR3 is CASILDSWEKLFF. The CDR3 DNA follows: TGTGCCAGCATTTTAGACAGTTGGGAAAAACTGTTTTTT.

Ten or more counts support this clonotype. The chain has TRBV29-1 and TRBJ2-7; possibly TRBD1 or TRBD2 for D (5 bases each). V was cut by 4 bases and J by 6 bases, with 16 bases left in between. Germline CDR1 is SQVTM and CDR2 is ANQGSEA. This CDR3 region has 13 residues. This chain's CDR3 is CSVGQVGAAEQYF. The CDR3 DNA sequence: TGCAGCGTTGGGCAGGTCGGGGCTGCCGAGCAGTACTTC.

This chain joins TRBV5-6 and TRBJ2-7; 9 bases match TRBD2. With V trimmed by 5 bases and J by 4 bases, 4 bases remained unmatched. The CDR3 runs 13 residues. Germline V lookup: CDR1 SGHDT, CDR2 YYEEEE. The CDR3 region has the DNA TGTGCCAGCAGGCTTAGCGGGAGATACGAGCAGTACTTC. Translated: CASRLSGRYEQYF.